This T cell receptor (beta chain) was recorded in a study of blood T cell repertoires in COVID-19. At the level of the study: The analysed material was cDNA or gDNA that came from T cells, B-cell-depleted T cells, or PBMCs.

As handled by the study authors: Amplifying reference gene primers gave estimates of nucleated cell counts. The protocol was immunoSEQ multiplex PCR, while the TCRdb copy is restricted to in-frame clones and leaves out a portion. V and J calls and clone size come straight from that table; D and trimming were deduced from the DNA. The sample shows more than 400,000 clones, about nine tenths of them seen only once. Allocation to cohorts depended on clinical history reported by the participants. Recovered status in Cohort 3 required two negative PCRs, clearance, or symptom resolution. The V gene end was trimmed by 11 bases and the J gene end by 6 bases; junction bases not matched to a gene: 11. This CDR3 region has 13 residues. Germline CDR1 reads MNHEY; CDR2 reads SMNVEV (reference sequence).

This chain uses TRBV27 with TRBJ1-2; 8 positions agree with TRBD1. The TCR sequence derives from a woman between 18 and 29 years old who had recovered from COVID-19. The material sequenced was PBMCs or T cells enriched from blood (not recorded which). CDR3 region: CASAGGGWDGYTF. CDR3 nucleotide sequence: TGTGCCTCAGCAGGGGGCGGTTGGGATGGCTACACCTTC.